This TCR beta chain comes out of a study of Graves' ophthalmopathy and Graves' hyperthyroidism. Study background: No treatment had been given when peripheral blood was collected at initial diagnosis. Study-wide findings and caveats: Most expanded clonotypes from thyroid (those above 0.001 frequency) were also found in blood.

Patients were excluded if they had other autoimmune diseases or uncontrolled infections, and likewise if pregnancy or lactation applied. PBMCs originated in more than 7.5 ml of fresh peripheral blood. This clonotype was observed at least ten times. Antigen unknown. Amplified material comprised TCR beta CDR3 regions derived from RNA transcripts. A first-round RT-PCR used HTBI primers, followed by a second-round multiplex PCR. TCRdb ran MiXCR on the multiplex PCR reads and lists one entry per CDR3 protein. The table includes 600,000 to 950,000 distinct CDR3 sequences, 35% to 50% detected once. The CDR3 loop spans 16 amino acids. The V and J ends lost 0 bases and 1 base, in that order; junction bases with no gene match: 6. CDR1 and CDR2 from the germline V gene are SGDLS and YYNGEE.

Specimen: peripheral blood. The V call is TRBV9, the J call TRBJ2-5, with 7 bases aligning to TRBD2. The source is an adult man with Graves' ophthalmopathy. In DNA, the CDR3 is TGTGCCAGCAGCGTAGCTGTGTCGGGGGGCCAAGAGACCCAGTACTTC. This sequence encodes CASSVAVSGGQETQYF.